This entry concerns a single TCR beta chain. The method was immunoSEQ multiplex PCR; TCRdb's version includes in-frame clones alone and lacks a portion of them. The sample shows approximately 140,000 clones, approximately 86% of them seen only once. Germline V CDR1 and CDR2: SGHRS, YFSETQ. V shed 0 bases and J shed 0 bases, with 4 bases lying between them. This CDR3 spans 15 amino acids. The data are from a study of identifying expanded T cells in peripheral blood. The chain is built from TRBV5-1 and TRBJ2-6, with D unclear. Sequencing used blood. This receptor was identified in a person between 18 and 75 years old in good health. CDR3 sequence (DNA): TGCGCCAGCAGCTTGGACTACTCTGGGGCCAACGTCCTGACTTTC. As protein: CASSLDYSGANVLTF.